This T cell receptor beta chain was identified in a study of T cell repertoires in cytomegalovirus infection. Study details: Well-studied HLA-B-restricted CMV epitopes were used in the study alongside recently identified HLA-C-restricted ones.

TCRdb processed the reads anew with MiXCR; each CDR3 protein has one entry. The repertoire holds 750,000 to 950,000 distinct CDR3 sequences, with approximately 32% as singletons. This clonotype was found many times. Its cognate antigen is unknown. This sequence was found in a human donor in good health (CMV status not recorded). Some clones in this sample may be carry-over from other donors' samples. The sample consisted of cultured CD8+ T cells from PBMCs, taken from culture after CMV antigen stimulation.

For the CDR3, the DNA is TGTGCCAGCAGCTCCGCCGGCAGGGGGTTTCGGAATCAGCCCCAGCATTTT. Translated, it gives CASSSAGRGFRNQPQHF. The J gene is TRBJ1-5, the V gene TRBV7-8; TRBD1 matches 7 bases. CDR3 size: 17 residues. Germline CDR1 reads SGHVS; CDR2 reads FQNEAQ. Trimming at V came to 4 bases and at J to 4 bases, leaving 13 bases not matched to a gene.